This T cell receptor beta chain comes out of a study of T cells in localized non-small cell lung cancer. Whole-study findings and limits: Adjacent lung had a median approximately 57 of the 100 largest tumor clones.

V was clipped by 8 bases and J by 5 bases, with 21 bases between them. Germline V gene lookup returns CDR1 MNHEY and CDR2 SMNVEV (reference sequence). This CDR3 region has 15 residues. Here immunoSEQ multiplex PCR was the method, and the copy in TCRdb shows in-frame clones only, minus some. The sample gives over 40,000 clones, about 88% of which show up once; about 7% is in the top ten. In regard to this clone: What it binds is not known.

The sequence was collected from a woman aged 18-49 years with stage III lung adenocarcinoma. The starting material was peripheral blood, obtained before any cancer treatment. The chain links TRBV27 to TRBJ1-1; D is possibly TRBD1 (6 bases). The CDR3, as DNA: TGTGCCAGCGGGCATTGGGGGGGCGGAAGGACTGAAGCTTTCTTT. It encodes CASGHWGGGRTEAFF.